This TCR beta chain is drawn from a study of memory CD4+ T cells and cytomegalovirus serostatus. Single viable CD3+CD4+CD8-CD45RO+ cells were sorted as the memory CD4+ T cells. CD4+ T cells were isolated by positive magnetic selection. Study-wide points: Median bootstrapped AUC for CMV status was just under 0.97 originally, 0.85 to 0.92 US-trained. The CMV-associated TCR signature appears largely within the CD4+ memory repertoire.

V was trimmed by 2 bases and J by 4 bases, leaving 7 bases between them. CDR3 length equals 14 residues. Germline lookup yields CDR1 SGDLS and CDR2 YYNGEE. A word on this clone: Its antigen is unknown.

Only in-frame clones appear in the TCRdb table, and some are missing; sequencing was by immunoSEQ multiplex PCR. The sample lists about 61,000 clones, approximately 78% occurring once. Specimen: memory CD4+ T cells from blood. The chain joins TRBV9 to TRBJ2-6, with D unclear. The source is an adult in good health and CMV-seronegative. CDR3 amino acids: CASSVIGGANVLTF. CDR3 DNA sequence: TGTGCCAGCAGCGTGATCGGGGGGGCCAACGTCCTGACTTTC.